This is a list of T cell receptor beta chains from one sample in a study of control samples from healthy donors and cancer patients. Sequencing was performed with immunoSEQ multiplex PCR; in TCRdb, only in-frame clones are kept and a portion is missing. The sample comprises some 170,000 clones, around 94% of which are singletons, and 14% rests with the top ten. Sequenced: PBMCs. These receptor sequences come from a man between 60 and 75 years old with colorectal cancer. CDR3s include the opening cysteine and the closing phenylalanine or tryptophan. A D gene is named only where the DNA matches it firmly. The size of a clone is reported for some rows only, either as once, few or many, or as a class for expanded clones.

V: TRBV3-1/TRBV3-2
size: once
J: TRBJ1-2
D: TRBD1
DNA: TGTGCCAGCAGCCAAGACGGCCAGGGGGATGGCTACACCTTC
CDR3: CASSQDGQGDGYTF

V: TRBV5-1
size: -
J: TRBJ2-7
D: -
DNA: TGCGCCAGCAGCTTGGGTGACAGTACGCAGCAGTACTTC
CDR3: CASSLGDSTQQYF

V: TRBV7-2
size: -
J: TRBJ1-4
D: -
DNA: TGTGCCAGCAGCTCACAGAGGGCGTCTAATGAAAAACTGTTTTTT
CDR3: CASSSQRASNEKLFF

V: TRBV28
size: -
J: TRBJ2-7
D: TRBD1
DNA: TGTGCCAGCAGTCCAACTCGGACAGGGTACGAGCAGTACTTC
CDR3: CASSPTRTGYEQYF

V: TRBV5-1
size: -
J: TRBJ2-1
D: TRBD2
DNA: TGCGCCAGCAGCCGCGGGACTAGCGGTAGGGATGAGCAGTTCTTC
CDR3: CASSRGTSGRDEQFF

V: TRBV6-6
size: -
J: TRBJ2-5
D: -
DNA: TGTGCCAGCAGCCGAAGATACAATTGGCTCCAACAAGAGACCCAGTACTTC
CDR3: CASSRRYNWLQQETQYF

V: TRBV7-2
size: -
J: TRBJ2-2
D: -
DNA: TGTGCCAGCAGCTTATTAGAGAACACCGGGGAGCTGTTTTTT
CDR3: CASSLLENTGELFF

V: TRBV28
size: -
J: TRBJ1-3
D: TRBD1
DNA: TGTGCCCAATCGCCGGGGGACAGGACTTCTGGAAACACCATATATTTT
CDR3: CAQSPGDRTSGNTIYF

V: TRBV7-2
size: -
J: TRBJ2-7
D: -
DNA: TGTGCCAGCAGCTCCCTTGGGGGGATTGACGAGCAGTACTTC
CDR3: CASSSLGGIDEQYF

V: TRBV7-6
size: -
J: TRBJ2-1
D: -
DNA: TGTGCCAGCAGCTTAGAAACTAGCTCCTACAATGAGCAGTTCTTC
CDR3: CASSLETSSYNEQFF

V: TRBV29-1
size: -
J: TRBJ1-2
D: TRBD1
DNA: TGCAGCGTTGGGGGACAGGGTGACTATGGCTACACCTTC
CDR3: CSVGGQGDYGYTF

V: TRBV7-9
size: -
J: TRBJ1-1
D: -
DNA: TGTGCCAGCAGCTTAGGGGTGGGGAACACTGAAGCTTTCTTT
CDR3: CASSLGVGNTEAFF

V: TRBV11-1
size: -
J: TRBJ1-1
D: -
DNA: TGTGCCAGCAGGGCCGGCAGGAACACTGAAGCTTTCTTT
CDR3: CASRAGRNTEAFF

V: TRBV5-1
size: -
J: TRBJ2-3
D: TRBD1
DNA: TGCGCCAGCAGCTTGATGGACAGGGCGGCAGATACGCAGTATTTT
CDR3: CASSLMDRAADTQYF

V: TRBV12-5
size: -
J: TRBJ2-5
D: -
DNA: TGTGCTAGTGGTTTTGGGCTAGCGCCGACACAAGAGACCCAGTACTTC
CDR3: CASGFGLAPTQETQYF

V: TRBV19
size: few
J: TRBJ1-4
D: TRBD1
DNA: TGTGCCAGTAGTATGGGGACAGCAACTAATGAAAAACTGTTTTTT
CDR3: CASSMGTATNEKLFF

V: TRBV11-1
size: -
J: TRBJ2-7
D: -
DNA: TGTGCCAGCAGGGAAAGGATGGTGGGCTCCTACGAGCAGTACTTC
CDR3: CASRERMVGSYEQYF

V: TRBV5-6
size: -
J: TRBJ2-1
D: -
DNA: TGTGCCAGCAGCCGACTAGTCTTCTCCTACAATGAGCAGTTCTTC
CDR3: CASSRLVFSYNEQFF

V: TRBV30
size: -
J: TRBJ2-6
D: -
DNA: TGTGCCTGGAGCTCAGGGGCTGGGGCCAACGTCCTGACTTTC
CDR3: CAWSSGAGANVLTF

V: TRBV28
size: -
J: TRBJ1-2
D: -
DNA: TGTGCCAGCAGCATCGACCTCTATGGCTACACCTTC
CDR3: CASSIDLYGYTF

V: TRBV28
size: -
J: TRBJ1-2
D: -
DNA: TGTGCCAGCAGTTTACAGGGCTATGGCTACACCTTC
CDR3: CASSLQGYGYTF

V: TRBV9
size: -
J: TRBJ2-2
D: -
DNA: TGTGCCAGCAGAGGAGGGCCCGCGAACACCGGGGAGCTGTTTTTT
CDR3: CASRGGPANTGELFF

V: TRBV21-1
size: -
J: TRBJ1-3
D: -
DNA: TGTGCCAGCAGGGGATTCGGAAACACCATATATTTT
CDR3: CASRGFGNTIYF

V: TRBV29-1
size: -
J: TRBJ2-5
D: TRBD2
DNA: TGCAGCGTTCATCGCGGGGGAGAGACCCAGTACTTC
CDR3: CSVHRGGETQYF

V: TRBV7-2
size: -
J: TRBJ1-5
D: -
DNA: TGTGCCAGCAGCTTAGGAGGTCAGCCCCAGCATTTT
CDR3: CASSLGGQPQHF

V: TRBV6-1
size: once
J: TRBJ2-1
D: -
DNA: TGTGCCAGCAGTGAAAAGGTGGTCCACAATGAGCAGTTCTTC
CDR3: CASSEKVVHNEQFF

V: TRBV6-2/TRBV6-3
size: -
J: TRBJ2-5
D: TRBD2
DNA: TGTGCCAGCAGTTCCTGGACTAGCGGGGAGTCACGGACCCAGTACTTC
CDR3: CASSSWTSGESRTQYF

V: TRBV5-1
size: once
J: TRBJ2-3
D: TRBD2
DNA: TGCGCCAGCAGCTTAGGTGACTTGACTAGCGGGGTGATTCGGACAGATACGCAGTATTTT
CDR3: CASSLGDLTSGVIRTDTQYF

V: TRBV7-9
size: -
J: TRBJ1-2
D: -
DNA: TGTGCCAGCAGCTTAGGACAGCCGGTCTATGGCTACACCTTC
CDR3: CASSLGQPVYGYTF

V: TRBV6-6
size: -
J: TRBJ1-5
D: TRBD1
DNA: TGTGCCAGCAGGGGACAGGGGGATCAGCCCCAGCATTTT
CDR3: CASRGQGDQPQHF

V: TRBV11-3
size: -
J: TRBJ2-1
D: TRBD2
DNA: TGTGCCAGCAGCTCGGGGGGGCCGGCTGAGCAGTTCTTC
CDR3: CASSSGGPAEQFF

V: TRBV25-1
size: -
J: TRBJ2-7
D: -
DNA: TGTGCCAGCAGCAGAGGGGGGGCCTACGAGCAGTACTTC
CDR3: CASSRGGAYEQYF

V: TRBV18
size: -
J: TRBJ2-1
D: -
DNA: TGTGCCAGCACGGGGGAGAGCTCCTACAATGAGCAGTTCTTC
CDR3: CASTGESSYNEQFF

V: TRBV6-5
size: once
J: TRBJ2-1
D: -
DNA: TGTGCCAGCCGCGGAGGGGGAACTTACAATGAGCAGTTCTTC
CDR3: CASRGGGTYNEQFF

V: TRBV19
size: -
J: TRBJ2-4
D: TRBD1
DNA: TGTGCCAGTAGTATAAACTCCGGGACAGGGACTTTTTTAGCCAAAAACATTCAGTACTTC
CDR3: CASSINSGTGTFLAKNIQYF

V: TRBV27
size: -
J: TRBJ2-5
D: -
DNA: TGTGCCAGCAGTTTAAGGGGACGCGAGACCCAGTACTTC
CDR3: CASSLRGRETQYF

V: TRBV6-2/TRBV6-3
size: -
J: TRBJ1-3
D: -
DNA: TGTGCCAGCAGTTACGACGGGCGCGGAAACACCATATATTTT
CDR3: CASSYDGRGNTIYF

V: TRBV19
size: -
J: TRBJ2-5
D: -
DNA: TGTGCCAGTAGTATTATGGGTGGAGAGACCCAGTACTTC
CDR3: CASSIMGGETQYF

V: TRBV3-1/TRBV3-2
size: -
J: TRBJ2-5
D: TRBD2
DNA: TGTGCCAGCAGTCTAGGAGCGGGGGGGTTCGTGTCCCAGTACTTC
CDR3: CASSLGAGGFVSQYF

V: TRBV29-1
size: -
J: TRBJ1-1
D: -
DNA: TGCAGCGTTGAGTCTTCCTTGGGAGGGAACACTGAAGCTTTCTTT
CDR3: CSVESSLGGNTEAFF

V: TRBV18
size: -
J: TRBJ2-7
D: TRBD2
DNA: TGTGCCAGCTCACCAAGCGGGGGGGCCAACGAGCAGTACTTC
CDR3: CASSPSGGANEQYF

V: TRBV7-9
size: once
J: TRBJ1-2
D: TRBD1
DNA: TGTGCCAGCAGCTTTGGGGCGGGACAGGGTGGCGGCTACACCTTC
CDR3: CASSFGAGQGGGYTF

V: TRBV6-5
size: -
J: TRBJ2-7
D: -
DNA: TGTGCCAGCAGGGGGGGACAGCGCCAGCTTGGGCAGTACTTC
CDR3: CASRGGQRQLGQYF

V: TRBV5-4
size: -
J: TRBJ2-1
D: -
DNA: TGTGCCAGCAGCTTGGACAGGCGAAACAATGAGCAGTTCTTC
CDR3: CASSLDRRNNEQFF

V: TRBV5-6
size: -
J: TRBJ2-3
D: TRBD2
DNA: TGTGCCAGCAGACTCCTGGCGCGGGGGAAGACAGATACGCAGTATTTT
CDR3: CASRLLARGKTDTQYF

V: TRBV10-1
size: once
J: TRBJ2-6
D: TRBD1
DNA: TGCGCCAGCACCTACGAGACAGGGCCTGGGGCCAACGTCCTGACTTTC
CDR3: CASTYETGPGANVLTF

V: TRBV30
size: -
J: TRBJ2-2
D: -
DNA: TGTGCCTGGAGTTATGGCCCCCCCGGGGAGCTGTTTTTT
CDR3: CAWSYGPPGELFF

V: TRBV19
size: -
J: TRBJ1-6
D: TRBD1
DNA: TGTGCCAGTAGTGGTACAGGGGGTAATAATTCACCCCTCCACTTT
CDR3: CASSGTGGNNSPLHF

V: TRBV21-1
size: -
J: TRBJ2-7
D: -
DNA: TGTGCCAGCAGAGGGCGTTACGAGCAGTACTTC
CDR3: CASRGRYEQYF

V: TRBV5-5
size: few
J: TRBJ1-5
D: -
DNA: TGTGCCAGCAGCTTGGACAGCTATAGCAATCAGCCCCAGCATTTT
CDR3: CASSLDSYSNQPQHF

V: TRBV15
size: -
J: TRBJ1-4
D: TRBD1
DNA: TGTGCCACCAGCAGAGATGCAGGGGGTTTAGAAAAACTGTTTTTT
CDR3: CATSRDAGGLEKLFF

V: TRBV7-2
size: -
J: TRBJ2-3
D: TRBD2
DNA: TGTGCCAGCAGTAGGGGTAGCGGGGGGGTATGGGATACGCAGTATTTT
CDR3: CASSRGSGGVWDTQYF

V: TRBV29-1
size: -
J: TRBJ1-1
D: TRBD1
DNA: TGCAGCGCCCCGACAGGGGGTTCCACTGAAGCTTTCTTT
CDR3: CSAPTGGSTEAFF

V: TRBV16
size: -
J: TRBJ1-2
D: TRBD1
DNA: TGTGCCAGCATGGGGGACAGGGGGCTTCCGAAAGGCTACACCTTC
CDR3: CASMGDRGLPKGYTF

V: TRBV4-1
size: -
J: TRBJ2-1
D: TRBD2
DNA: TGCGCCAGCAGCCAAGATCCAGTAGCGGGGGGGCACAATGAGCAGTTCTTC
CDR3: CASSQDPVAGGHNEQFF

V: TRBV5-1
size: -
J: TRBJ2-3
D: -
DNA: TGCGCCAGCAGCTTGGGACAGGACACAGATACGCAGTATTTT
CDR3: CASSLGQDTDTQYF

V: TRBV29-1
size: -
J: TRBJ2-5
D: -
DNA: TGCAGCGTTGAAGAGGTCTCCCTAAGGGGACCGTACCAAGAGACCCAGTACTTC
CDR3: CSVEEVSLRGPYQETQYF

V: TRBV7-9
size: -
J: TRBJ1-5
D: -
DNA: TGTGCCAGCAGCCGAGGCGGGGGAAATCAGCCCCAGCATTTT
CDR3: CASSRGGGNQPQHF